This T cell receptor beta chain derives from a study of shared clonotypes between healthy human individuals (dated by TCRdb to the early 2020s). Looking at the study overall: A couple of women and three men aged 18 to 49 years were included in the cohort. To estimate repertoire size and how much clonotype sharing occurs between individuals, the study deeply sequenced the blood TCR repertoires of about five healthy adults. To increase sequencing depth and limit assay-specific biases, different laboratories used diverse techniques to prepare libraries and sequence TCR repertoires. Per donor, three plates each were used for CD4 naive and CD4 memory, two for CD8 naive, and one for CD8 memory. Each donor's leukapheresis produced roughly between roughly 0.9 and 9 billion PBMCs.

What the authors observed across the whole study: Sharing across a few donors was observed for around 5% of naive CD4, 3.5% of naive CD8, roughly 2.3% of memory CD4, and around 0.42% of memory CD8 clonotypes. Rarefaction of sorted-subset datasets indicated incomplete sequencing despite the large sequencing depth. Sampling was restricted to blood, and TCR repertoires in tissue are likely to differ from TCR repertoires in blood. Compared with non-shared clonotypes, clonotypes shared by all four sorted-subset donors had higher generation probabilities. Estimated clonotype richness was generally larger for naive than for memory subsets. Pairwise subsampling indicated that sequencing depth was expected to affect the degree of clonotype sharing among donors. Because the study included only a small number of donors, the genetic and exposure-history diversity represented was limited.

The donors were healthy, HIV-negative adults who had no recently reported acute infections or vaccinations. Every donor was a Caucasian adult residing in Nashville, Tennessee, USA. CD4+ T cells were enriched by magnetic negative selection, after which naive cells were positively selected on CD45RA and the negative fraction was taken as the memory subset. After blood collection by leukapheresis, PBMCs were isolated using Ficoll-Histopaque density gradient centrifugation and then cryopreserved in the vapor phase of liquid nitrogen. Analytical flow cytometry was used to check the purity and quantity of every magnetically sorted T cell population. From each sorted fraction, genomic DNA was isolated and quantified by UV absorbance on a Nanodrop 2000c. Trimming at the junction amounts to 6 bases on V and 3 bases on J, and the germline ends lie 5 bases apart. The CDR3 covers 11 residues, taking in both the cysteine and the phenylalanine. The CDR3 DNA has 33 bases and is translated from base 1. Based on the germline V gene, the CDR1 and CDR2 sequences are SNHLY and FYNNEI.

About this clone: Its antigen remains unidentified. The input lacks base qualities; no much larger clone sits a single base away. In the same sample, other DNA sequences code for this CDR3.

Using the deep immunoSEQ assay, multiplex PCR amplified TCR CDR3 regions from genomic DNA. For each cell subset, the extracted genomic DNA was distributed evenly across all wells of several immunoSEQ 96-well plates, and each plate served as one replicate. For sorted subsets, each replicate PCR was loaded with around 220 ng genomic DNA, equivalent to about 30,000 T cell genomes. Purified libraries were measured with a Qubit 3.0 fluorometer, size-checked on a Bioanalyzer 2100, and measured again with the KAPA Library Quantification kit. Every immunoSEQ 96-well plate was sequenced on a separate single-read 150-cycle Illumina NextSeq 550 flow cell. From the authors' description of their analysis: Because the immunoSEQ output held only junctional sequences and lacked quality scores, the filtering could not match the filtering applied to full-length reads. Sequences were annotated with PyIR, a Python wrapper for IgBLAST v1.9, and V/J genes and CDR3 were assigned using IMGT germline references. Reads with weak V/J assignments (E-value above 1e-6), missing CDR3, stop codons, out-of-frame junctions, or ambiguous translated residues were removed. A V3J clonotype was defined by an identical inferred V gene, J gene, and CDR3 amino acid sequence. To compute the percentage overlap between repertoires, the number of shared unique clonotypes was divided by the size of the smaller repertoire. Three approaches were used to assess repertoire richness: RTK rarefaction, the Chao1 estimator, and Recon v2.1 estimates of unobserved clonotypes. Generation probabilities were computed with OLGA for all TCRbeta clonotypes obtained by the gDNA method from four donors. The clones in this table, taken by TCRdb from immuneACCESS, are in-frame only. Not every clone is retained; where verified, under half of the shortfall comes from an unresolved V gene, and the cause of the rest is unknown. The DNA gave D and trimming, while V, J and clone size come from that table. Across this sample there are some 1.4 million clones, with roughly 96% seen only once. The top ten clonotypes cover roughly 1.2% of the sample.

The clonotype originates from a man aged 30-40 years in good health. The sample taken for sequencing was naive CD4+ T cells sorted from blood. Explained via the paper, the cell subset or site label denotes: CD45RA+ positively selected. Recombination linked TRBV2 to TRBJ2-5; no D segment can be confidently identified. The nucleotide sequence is TGTGCCAGCAGCACTGAAGAGACCCAGTACTTC. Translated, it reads CASSTEETQYF.